The clone carrying this T cell receptor beta chain occurred a few times. Its specificity is not known. Healthy individuals of Caucasian origin from Russia, aged about 6 to 95, served as donors. Per sample, a minimum of 7 million PBMCs were isolated. This CDR3 comprises 13 residues. The germline gives CDR1 KGHSH, CDR2 LQKENI. The V gene lost 6 bases and the J gene lost 2 bases, with 9 bases spanning the gap. The data belong to a study of blood T cells in healthy people across ages. A J-beta primer mix and a sample-barcoded 5' primer were used in a second PCR of roughly 7 to 12 cycles. TCRdb reprocessed the 5' RACE reads with MiXCR, giving one entry per CDR3 protein. This table holds 250,000 to 300,000 distinct CDR3 sequences, roughly 26% found once. Study outcomes and limitations: PBMCs went unsorted, and a conclusive naive versus antigen-experienced comparison was therefore prevented. Donors of long life had a larger count of naive CD4+ cells and greater diversity than aged donors.

The chain carries TRBV18 and TRBJ2-3; no firm D call. This TCR derives from a woman aged 70 to 79 in good health. The sequenced material came from blood. This CDR3 reads CASSGQTTDTQYF. The CDR3 nucleotides are TGTGCCAGCTCCGGCCAGACCACAGATACGCAGTATTTT.